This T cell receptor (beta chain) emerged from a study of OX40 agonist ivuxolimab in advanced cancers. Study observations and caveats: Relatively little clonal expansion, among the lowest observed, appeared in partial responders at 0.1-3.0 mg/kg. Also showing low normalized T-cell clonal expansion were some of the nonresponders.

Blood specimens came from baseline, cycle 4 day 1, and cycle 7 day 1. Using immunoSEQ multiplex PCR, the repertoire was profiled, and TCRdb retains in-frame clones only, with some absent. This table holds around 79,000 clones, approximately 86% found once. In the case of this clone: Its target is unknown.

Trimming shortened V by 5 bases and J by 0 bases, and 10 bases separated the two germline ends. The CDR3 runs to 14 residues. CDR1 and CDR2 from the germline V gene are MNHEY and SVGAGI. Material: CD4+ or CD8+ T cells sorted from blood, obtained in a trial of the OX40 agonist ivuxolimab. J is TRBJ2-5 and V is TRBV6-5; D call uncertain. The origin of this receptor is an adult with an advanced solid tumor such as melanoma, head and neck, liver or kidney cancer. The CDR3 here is CASSPLWNQETQYF. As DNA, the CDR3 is TGTGCCAGCAGTCCTTTGTGGAACCAAGAGACCCAGTACTTC.